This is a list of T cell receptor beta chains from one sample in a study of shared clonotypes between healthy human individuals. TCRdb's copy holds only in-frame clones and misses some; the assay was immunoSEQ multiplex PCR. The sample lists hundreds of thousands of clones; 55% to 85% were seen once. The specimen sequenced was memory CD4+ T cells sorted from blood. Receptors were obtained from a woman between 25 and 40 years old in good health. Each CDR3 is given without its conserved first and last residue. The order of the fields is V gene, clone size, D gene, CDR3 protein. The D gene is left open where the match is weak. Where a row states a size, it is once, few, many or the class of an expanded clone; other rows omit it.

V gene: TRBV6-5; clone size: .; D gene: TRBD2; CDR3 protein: ASSYFGGGQETQY
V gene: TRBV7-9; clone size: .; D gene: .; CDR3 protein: ASSQQTGNTGELF
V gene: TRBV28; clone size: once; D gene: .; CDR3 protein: ASMSRGRGTEAF
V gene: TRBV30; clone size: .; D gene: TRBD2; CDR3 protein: ALLAGSYEQY
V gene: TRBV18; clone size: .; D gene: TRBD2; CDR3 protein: ASSPDKASGAYEQY
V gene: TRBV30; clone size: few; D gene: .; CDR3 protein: AWRRGNTEAF
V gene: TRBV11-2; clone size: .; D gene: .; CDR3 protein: ASSLELYPYEQY
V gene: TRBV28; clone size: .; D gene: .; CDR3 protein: ASSLPRALQETQY
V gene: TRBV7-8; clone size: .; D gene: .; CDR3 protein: ASSPDRSYEQY
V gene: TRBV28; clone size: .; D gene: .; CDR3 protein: ASRPGQRNYGYT
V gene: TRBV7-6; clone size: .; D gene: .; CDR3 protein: ASSLAGSAGELF
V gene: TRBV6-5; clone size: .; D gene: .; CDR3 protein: ASSYSGSRKNEQF
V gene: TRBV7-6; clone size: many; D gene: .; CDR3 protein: ASSLAPGEDTQY
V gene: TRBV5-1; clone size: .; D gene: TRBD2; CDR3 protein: ASSWSSGSINEQF
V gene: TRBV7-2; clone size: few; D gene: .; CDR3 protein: ASSSNALISGNTIY
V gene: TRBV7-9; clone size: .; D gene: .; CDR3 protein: ASSPEGGGELF
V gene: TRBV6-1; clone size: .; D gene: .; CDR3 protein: ASSEVLATNEKLF
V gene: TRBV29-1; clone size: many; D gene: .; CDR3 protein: SVEENTDTQY
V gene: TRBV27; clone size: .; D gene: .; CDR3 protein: ASSPGTLGEKLF
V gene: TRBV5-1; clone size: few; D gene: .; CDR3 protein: ASSLSWDQPQH
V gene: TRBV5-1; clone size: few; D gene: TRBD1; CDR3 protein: ASRTGQQETQY
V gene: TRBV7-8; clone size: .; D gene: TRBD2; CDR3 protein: ASSLEGTSGSSNEQF
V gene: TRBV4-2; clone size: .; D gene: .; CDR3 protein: ASSQGIPRASNQPQH
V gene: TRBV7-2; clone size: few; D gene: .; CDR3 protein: ASSPQRDQPQH
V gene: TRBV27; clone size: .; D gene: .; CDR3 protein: ASRARPTDTQY